These 32 T cell receptor beta chains came from one sample sequenced in a study of regulatory T cells in long-lasting Graves disease. Specified time point: newly diagnosed GD, antithyroid drugs for less than 3 months. RNA extracted from PBMCs served as the sequencing template. Through Arm-PCR of CDR3 regions and iRepertoire HTBI primers, TCR beta libraries were built. TCRdb fed the multiplex PCR reads into MiXCR, producing one record per CDR3 protein. Altogether about 420,000 distinct CDR3 sequences are present, 16% being singletons, with the ten largest covering 23%. This sample was also put to use in a study of T cells in Graves' hyperthyroidism and ophthalmopathy.

The input for sequencing was peripheral blood mononuclear cells (PBMCs), taken at new diagnosis, from a patient treated with antithyroid drugs. The origin of the receptors is a young woman with Graves disease.

This clonotype was observed a few times. Because the CDR3 is missing its conserved closing phenylalanine or tryptophan, this is likely a read error. This chain connects TRBV20-1 to TRBJ2-7; 7 bases fit TRBD1. This CDR3 comprises 14 residues. The V gene's germline CDR1 is DFQATT and CDR2 SNEGSKA (reference sequence). Trimming took 1 base from V and 7 from J; bases not matched to a gene: 10. CDR3 protein: CSARGPGRGREQYS. The CDR3 nucleotides are TGCAGTGCTAGAGGGCCGGGAAGGGGGCGAGAGCAGTACTCC.

This chain uses TRBV6-2 or TRBV6-3 with TRBJ2-1; D may be TRBD2 (7 bases). The CDR3 runs 16 residues. Germline values: CDR1 MNHEY, CDR2 SVGEGT. V shed 8 bases and J shed 7 bases, with 24 bases lying between them. In DNA, the CDR3 is TGTGCCAGCTCTTCTAAGGGCAAGGGGGGGGTGAATGAGCAGTTCTTC. This translates into CASSSKGKGGVNEQFF.

This clonotype was seen more than once but under ten times. The CDR3, as DNA: TGCGCCAGCAGCTTTGACAGGAGGTACACTGAAGCTTTCTTT. Amino acids: CASSFDRRYTEAFF. This chain uses TRBV10-2 with TRBJ1-1; TRBD1 might be the D (6 bases). The CDR3 runs to 14 residues. Trimming removed 6 bases at V and 3 bases at J, with 14 bases between. The V gene's germline CDR1 is WSHSY and CDR2 SAAADI.

The genes are TRBV9 and TRBJ1-3; D is possibly TRBD1 (6 bases). V shed 3 bases and J shed 0 bases, with 10 bases lying between them. Per the germline V gene, CDR1 is SGDLS and CDR2 is YYNGEE. This CDR3 has 15 amino acids. Here the CDR3 reads CASSDGRGSGNTIYF. CDR3 DNA sequence: TGTGCCAGCAGCGACGGCAGGGGCTCTGGAAACACCATATATTTT.

A few counts support this clonotype. V and J are TRBV28 and TRBJ2-1, with TRBD1 identical over 11 bases. The CDR3 extends over 14 amino acids. The V gene's germline CDR1 is MDHEN and CDR2 SYDVKM. Unmatched junction bases numbered 8, after V lost 6 bases and J lost 10 bases. CDR3 residues: CASSSGTGGREQFF. CDR3 nucleotide sequence: TGTGCCAGCAGCTCCGGGACAGGGGGAAGGGAGCAGTTCTTC.

The table lists this clonotype with many counts. The CDR3 DNA reads TGTGCCAGCAGTTATGGGGCACACAGCACCTACGAGCAGTACTTC. Amino acids: CASSYGAHSTYEQYF. This chain links TRBV6-2 or TRBV6-3 with TRBJ2-7; a weak D match, TRBD1 (5 bases). Trimming took off 3 bases at V and 2 bases at J, with 14 bases between the two ends. CDR3 length: 15 residues. Germline V CDR1 and CDR2: MNHEY, SVGEGT.

This clonotype was found many times. The chain combines TRBV28 with TRBJ2-7; the D gene is possibly TRBD1 (6 bases). Germline CDR1 reads MDHEN; CDR2 reads SYDVKM. The CDR3 sequence is 16 residues long. V lost 2 bases and J lost 1, with 15 bases in between. CDR3 amino acids: CASSLRQGKGSYEQYF. CDR3 DNA sequence: TGTGCCAGCAGTTTACGGCAGGGGAAGGGTTCCTACGAGCAGTACTTC.

The J gene is TRBJ1-4, the V gene TRBV20-1; D unresolved. V was shortened by 2 bases and J by 8 bases, with 9 bases between the two germline ends. CDR3 length equals 12 residues. Germline loops: CDR1 DFQATT, CDR2 SNEGSKA (reference sequence). This CDR3 reads CSARYGSEKLFF. CDR3 DNA: TGCAGTGCTAGATATGGGTCCGAAAAACTGTTTTTT.

This clonotype was seen only a few times. The genes are TRBV5-1 and TRBJ2-7; no reliable D call. The germline V gene has CDR1 SGHRS and CDR2 YFSETQ. The CDR3 covers 15 residues. V shed 0 bases and J shed 0 bases, with 10 bases lying between them. CDR3 coding DNA: TGCGCCAGCAGCTTGGGTGCCTCTCGCTCCTACGAGCAGTACTTC. Translated, it gives CASSLGASRSYEQYF.

The sample holds a few counts of this clonotype. The CDR3 DNA sequence: TGTGCCAGTTTTAGCTCTTATACGCAGTATTTT. Translated: CASFSSYTQYF. The chain recombines TRBV6-1 with TRBJ2-3; D call uncertain. Germline loops: CDR1 MNHNS, CDR2 SASEGT. CDR3 length: 11 amino acids. The ends were cut back, 9 bases at V and 7 bases at J, with 11 bases in the middle.

There are many counts of this clonotype. The J gene is TRBJ2-7, the V gene TRBV28, with 11 positions matching TRBD1. The CDR3 has 16 residues. The V gene end was trimmed by 6 bases and the J gene end by 5 bases; junction bases not matched to a gene: 12. Looked up from germline, CDR1 is MDHEN and CDR2 is SYDVKM. In DNA, the CDR3 is TGTGCCAGCAGGATTTCCGGGACAGGGGGTTTCGACGAGCAGTACTTC. Amino acid sequence: CASRISGTGGFDEQYF.

As DNA, the CDR3 is TGTGCCAGCAGTTACGAGGCCGATACGCAGTATTTT. This codes for CASSYEADTQYF. The chain is built from TRBV6-5 and TRBJ2-3; D ambiguous. The CDR3 runs 12 residues. The ends were cut back, 2 bases at V and 6 bases at J, with 6 bases in the middle. Per the germline V gene, CDR1 is MNHEY and CDR2 is SVGAGI.

Ten or more counts support this clonotype. The V call is TRBV10-3, the J call TRBJ2-1, with D tentatively TRBD1 (5 bases). This CDR3 is 12 amino acids long. Trimming removed 4 bases from V and 12 bases from J, with 13 bases in between. Germline CDR1 is ENHRY and CDR2 is SYGVKD. The CDR3 DNA reads TGTGCCATCAGTGCTGAACAGGCGACGCAGTTCTTC. This gives the protein CAISAEQATQFF.

In this sample, this clonotype turned up many times. The chain links TRBV28 to TRBJ1-1; 8 bases match TRBD1. From germline, CDR1 is MDHEN and CDR2 SYDVKM. The CDR3 sequence is 14 residues long. With V trimmed by 7 bases and J by 8 bases, 12 bases remained unmatched. This CDR3 reads CASKQTGTGIEAFF. The CDR3 coding sequence is TGTGCCAGCAAGCAAACCGGGACAGGTATAGAAGCTTTCTTT.

This clonotype was counted only a few times. The chain carries TRBV7-8 and TRBJ2-2; D might be TRBD2 (6 bases). Germline lookup yields CDR1 SGHVS and CDR2 FQNEAQ. Between the trimmed V and J ends, which lost 5 bases and 1 base, there was a span of 20 bases. The CDR3 loop spans 18 amino acids. The chain's CDR3 is CASSLWDRGAVNTGELFF. CDR3 nucleotide sequence: TGTGCCAGCAGCCTTTGGGATCGCGGGGCGGTGAACACCGGGGAGCTGTTTTTT.

Only a few counts were recorded for this clonotype. This chain joins TRBV15 and TRBJ2-1, with TRBD1 matching over 8 bases. V shed 5 bases, J shed 0 bases, and the junction held 9 bases outside the gene matches. Germline assignment: CDR1 LNHNV and CDR2 YYDKDF (reference sequence). CDR3 size: 17 residues. The CDR3 loop is CATSDRGRFGSYNEQFF. The CDR3 nucleotides read TGTGCCACCAGCGACAGGGGCCGCTTCGGCTCCTACAATGAGCAGTTCTTC.

This clonotype was detected many times. The chain carries TRBV12-3 or TRBV12-4 and TRBJ1-4; 10 bases are a match to TRBD1. The V segment lost 5 bases and the J segment 4 bases; nucleotides outside the gene matches: 4. CDR3 length equals 15 residues. The CDR3 loop reads CASSRQGAGNEKLFF. The DNA of the CDR3 is TGTGCCAGCAGTAGACAGGGGGCCGGTAATGAAAAACTGTTTTTT.

This chain uses TRBV6-2 or TRBV6-3 with TRBJ2-2; 7 bases are a match to TRBD1. Germline CDR1 is MNHEY and CDR2 is SVGEGT. Trimming took 2 bases from V and 1 from J; bases not matched to a gene: 4. The CDR3 sequence is 16 residues long. The CDR3 spells CASSYPRTGNTGELFF. The CDR3 DNA is TGTGCCAGCAGTTACCCGAGGACAGGGAACACCGGGGAGCTGTTTTTT.

The CDR3 DNA reads as TGTGCCAGCAGATTACAACTCGCGGGCACTGAAGCTTTCTTT. Translating gives CASRLQLAGTEAFF. This chain uses TRBV27 with TRBJ1-1; no clear D gene. The CDR3 runs 14 residues. CDR1 is MNHEY, CDR2 SMNVEV, per germline (reference sequence). Deletions cut 6 bases from V and 4 bases from J, with 15 bases between.

This clonotype appeared many times. Germline and junction disagree at one end, which may indicate a read error. The chain uses TRBV28 and TRBJ1-1, with D unclear. The CDR3 totals 13 residues. Per germline, CDR1 MDHEN and CDR2 SYDVKM. CDR3 sequence reads: CAISTPGYTEAFF. For the CDR3, the DNA is TGTGCCATCAGTACGCCGGGGTACACTGAAGCTTTCTTT.

V and J are TRBV5-1 and TRBJ2-1; no firm D call. Germline-derived CDR1 and CDR2 are SGHRS and YFSETQ. V lost 4 bases to trimming and J lost 7 bases, with 15 bases between them. The CDR3 spans 14 residues. This CDR3 is CASSLTLLLNEQFF. Here the CDR3 DNA reads TGCGCCAGCAGCCTAACCCTTTTGTTGAATGAGCAGTTCTTC. Drawing the rest from reference TRBV5-1 and TRBJ2-1, the complete variable domain is KAGVTQTPRYLIKTRGQQVTLSCSPISGHRSVSWYQQTPGQGLQFLFEYFSETQRNKGNFPGRFSGRQFSNSRSEMNVSTLELGDSALYLCASSLTLLLNEQFFGPGTRLTVL.

This clonotype was seen repeatedly, ten times or more. V and J are TRBV2 and TRBJ2-3; D perhaps matches TRBD1 (5 bases). Germline V gives CDR1 SNHLY, CDR2 FYNNEI. CDR3 size: 12 residues. Trimming cost V 4 bases and J 3 bases, with 5 bases left between them. In nucleotides, the CDR3 is TGTGCCAGCAGTGGACAGACAGATACGCAGTATTTT. It specifies CASSGQTDTQYF.

As regards this clonotype: A much larger clone differs from this one at a single base, so this may be a read error. CDR3 DNA sequence: TGTGCCAGCAGTAAACTAACAGGGGTTGCGCCCCAGCATTTT. This translates into CASSKLTGVAPQHF. This rearrangement joins TRBV2 to TRBJ1-5, with TRBD1 matching 7 bases. The V segment lost 5 bases and the J segment 9 bases; nucleotides outside the gene matches: 10. The germline V gene has CDR1 SNHLY and CDR2 FYNNEI. This CDR3 has 14 amino acids.

The chain employs TRBV4-1 and TRBJ2-3, with TRBD2 identical over 9 bases. Germline V gene lookup returns CDR1 MGHRA and CDR2 YSYEKL. The CDR3 covers 17 residues. The trim removed 0 bases at V and 3 bases at J, leaving 7 bases unmatched. As DNA, the CDR3 is TGCGCCAGCAGCCAAGATGAGCTGAGCGGGGGGACAGATACGCAGTATTTT. This codes for CASSQDELSGGTDTQYF.

This clonotype was counted at least ten times. This chain joins TRBV11-2 and TRBJ1-4, with D tentatively TRBD1 (6 bases). Trimming shortened V by 5 bases and J by 5 bases, and 15 bases separated the two germline ends. This CDR3 is built from 15 residues. CDR1 and CDR2 from the germline V gene are SGHAT and FQNNGV. CDR3 coding DNA: TGTGCCAGCAGCCCCCACATCGGACAGAATGAAAAACTGTTTTTT. Amino acid sequence: CASSPHIGQNEKLFF. The variable domain in full, completed from reference TRBV11-2 and TRBJ1-4, reads EAGVAQSPRYKIIEKRQSVAFWCNPISGHATLYWYQQILGQGPKLLIQFQNNGVVDDSQLPKDRFSAERLKGVDSTLKIQPAKLEDSAVYLCASSPHIGQNEKLFFGSGTQLSVL.

The sample holds a few counts of this clonotype. The junction departs from the called germline gene at one end, perhaps through a read error. V gene TRBV12-3 or TRBV12-4 combines with J gene TRBJ2-1, with D possibly matching TRBD2 (6 bases). The CDR3 is made up of 15 amino acids. The CDR3 sequence: CARSLEGGTGNEQFF. CDR3 bases: TGTGCCCGCAGTTTAGAGGGAGGTACGGGCAATGAGCAGTTCTTC.

This clonotype was detected ten times or more. The chain joins TRBV11-1 to TRBJ2-7; 10 bases align to TRBD2. CDR3 length: 18 amino acids. The trim removed 0 bases at V and 0 bases at J, leaving 8 bases unmatched. The germline V gene encodes CDR1 SGHAT and CDR2 FQDESV (reference sequence). The CDR3 sequence is CASSLAGLASPSSYEQYF. The CDR3 DNA follows: TGTGCCAGCAGCTTAGCGGGACTAGCGTCTCCGAGCTCCTACGAGCAGTACTTC.

This clonotype has just a few counts. The chain couples TRBV2 to TRBJ1-1; D gene uncertain. This CDR3 has 13 amino acids. Germline CDR1 reads SNHLY; CDR2 reads FYNNEI. V was pared by 4 bases and J by 0 bases, with 6 bases between. In DNA, the CDR3 is TGTGCCAGCAGTGCCGAGTTGAACACTGAAGCTTTCTTT. It codes for CASSAELNTEAFF.

With regard to this clonotype: A much larger clone differs from this one at a single base, so this may be a read error. The gene calls are TRBV5-1 and TRBJ2-7; 8 bases match TRBD2. Germline CDR1 and CDR2: SGHRS and YFSETQ. V lost 1 base to trimming and J lost 2 bases; unmatched junction nucleotides: 8. This CDR3 is 16 amino acids long. The CDR3, as DNA: TGCGCCAGCAGCTTGCGTCCGCGGGGGGAAACCTACGAGCAGTACTTC. This encodes CASSLRPRGETYEQYF.

This clonotype showed up many times. V gene TRBV2 combines with J gene TRBJ2-1; possible D gene TRBD2, 5 bases. The CDR3 is made up of 12 amino acids. V was clipped by 3 bases and J by 7 bases, with 7 bases between them. CDR1 and CDR2 from the germline V gene are SNHLY and FYNNEI. For the CDR3, the DNA is TGTGCCAGCAGTGACGGGGTAAATGAGCAGTTCTTC. It specifies CASSDGVNEQFF.

Here the CDR3 DNA reads TGCAGTGCTGAGGCACTAGCAAGTTACAATGAGCAGTTCTTC. Amino acid sequence: CSAEALASYNEQFF. The chain employs TRBV20-1 and TRBJ2-1, with a possible D match to TRBD2 (6 bases). CDR3 length equals 14 residues. V was cut by 5 bases and J by 4 bases, with 15 bases left in between. In germline, CDR1 is DFQATT, CDR2 SNEGSKA (reference sequence).

This clonotype was detected many times. The chain links TRBV2 to TRBJ2-3, with TRBD2 identical over 8 bases. Germline V gene data show CDR1 as SNHLY and CDR2 as FYNNEI. The CDR3 extends over 16 amino acids. Germline trimming cut 1 base from V and 1 base from J; bases unmatched to any gene: 4. The CDR3 DNA follows: TGTGCCAGCAGTGAAGAGGCGGGAGGACGCACAGATACGCAGTATTTT. It specifies CASSEEAGGRTDTQYF.